This T cell receptor beta chain was identified in a study of radiotherapy plus CTLA-4 blockade in lung cancer. TCRdb's table, derived via immunoSEQ multiplex PCR, lists solely in-frame clones and lacks some. The sample lists over 60,000 clones, around 84% occurring once. V lost 5 bases and J lost 6, with 11 bases in between. In germline, CDR1 is SGHTA, CDR2 FQGNSA. The CDR3 is 13 amino acids. The specimen comprised peripheral blood, sampled from a patient treated with radiotherapy plus ipilimumab. The receptor was derived from a human donor with non-small cell lung cancer who had stable disease on radiotherapy plus ipilimumab. The chain uses TRBV7-2 and TRBJ1-5; D not certain. The CDR3 sequence is CASSPQDTQPQHF. DNA for the CDR3: TGTGCCAGCAGCCCGCAAGACACTCAGCCCCAGCATTTT.